The 2 T cell receptor beta chains listed next were all sequenced from one sample in a study of cytomegalovirus exposure and HLA in healthy donors (dated by TCRdb to the late 2010s). Libraries came from the immunoSEQ multiplex PCR assay. For the multiplex PCR, a mixture combining 60 forward primers for TCR Vbeta segments and 13 reverse primers for TCR Jbeta segments was used. TCRdb's version of the immuneACCESS table is confined to in-frame rearrangements and falls short of the full clone set. An unresolved V gene accounts for under half of the shortfall where checked; the remainder is of unknown origin. For this sample the table gives about 63,000 clones, of which more than 60% were detected only once. Jointly, the top ten make up under 30% of the sample. The material sequenced was PBMCs. All receptors come from a woman aged 40 to 49 in good health and CMV-seropositive.

The V and J genes are TRBV6-5 and TRBJ1-2; D remains ambiguous. Per germline, CDR1 MNHEY and CDR2 SVGAGI. The ends were cut back, 0 bases at V and 8 bases at J, with 10 bases in the middle. The CDR3 is made up of 13 amino acids. In DNA form, the CDR3 reads TGTGCCAGCAGTTACTCGAACAGAGGGGGCTACACCTTC. It translates to CASSYSNRGGYTF.

The V gene is TRBV5-1, the J gene TRBJ1-1, with D possibly matching TRBD1 (6 bases). There are 14 residues in the CDR3. In germline, CDR1 is SGHRS, CDR2 YFSETQ. Between the trimmed V and J ends, which lost 4 bases and 1 base, there was a span of 11 bases. The CDR3 DNA is TGCGCCAGCAGCCTTACAGGGCGGAACACTGAAGCTTTCTTT. Amino acid sequence: CASSLTGRNTEAFF.